These 9 T cell receptor beta chains came from one sample sequenced in a study of T cells in Graves' hyperthyroidism and ophthalmopathy. Amplification of TCR beta CDR3 regions was performed using RNA transcripts as template. Carried out on the TCR CDR3, a first-round RT-PCR used the HTBI primer set. TCRdb reprocessed the multiplex PCR reads via MiXCR and lists one record per CDR3 protein. The sample lists over 700,000 distinct CDR3 sequences; roughly a sixth were seen once. The sequencing sample was made of blood. These receptors were taken from a woman aged 45-65 years with Graves' hyperthyroidism that later progressed to Graves' ophthalmopathy.

The genes are TRBV2 and TRBJ1-4; no reliable D call. The CDR3 length is 13 residues. Germline V gene sequence: CDR1 SNHLY, CDR2 FYNNEI. Trimming shortened V by 6 bases and J by 4 bases, and 9 bases separated the two germline ends. The CDR3 DNA reads as TGTGCCAGCAGCTACGGGAGTAATGAAAAACTGTTTTTT. It is translated as CASSYGSNEKLFF.

There are many counts of this clonotype. J is TRBJ2-1 and V is TRBV7-9, with D perhaps TRBD2 (5 bases). From germline, CDR1 is SEHNR and CDR2 FQNEAQ (reference sequence). V gave up 5 bases and J gave up 5 bases, with 7 bases separating them. This CDR3 comprises 12 residues. CDR3 nucleotide sequence: TGTGCCAGCAGCATACTAGACAATGAGCAGTTCTTC. This gives the protein CASSILDNEQFF.

This clonotype has a handful of counts. This chain links TRBV5-1 with TRBJ2-6, with D possibly TRBD2 on 5 matching bases. CDR3 length: 16 amino acids. With 7 bases removed from V and 0 bases from J, the gap between germline ends came to 14 bases. The germline V gene has CDR1 SGHRS and CDR2 YFSETQ. The CDR3 DNA follows: TGCGCCAGCCATAGGCCCGGAGGCTCTGGGGCCAACGTCCTGACTTTC. As protein: CASHRPGGSGANVLTF.

At least ten counts were recorded for this clonotype. The CDR3: CASSPPAGTEQYF. The DNA for the CDR3 is TGTGCCAGCTCACCTCCCGCAGGGACCGAGCAGTACTTC. The rearrangement links TRBV18 to TRBJ2-7; the D call may be TRBD1 or TRBD2 (5 bases each). This CDR3 has 13 amino acids. Germline CDR1 and CDR2: KGHSH and LQKENI. Trimming took 3 bases from V and 6 from J, leaving 12 bases between them.

Notes on this clonotype: With a much larger clone just one base away, this may be a read error. The J gene is TRBJ2-1, the V gene TRBV18; 7 bases are a match to TRBD1. The CDR3 is 16 residues long. Germline V gives CDR1 KGHSH, CDR2 LQKENI. CDR3 loop: CANSPVQTGAYNEQFF. As DNA, the CDR3 is TGTGCCAACTCACCGGTTCAAACAGGGGCGTACAATGAGCAGTTCTTC.

V is TRBV18 and J is TRBJ1-2; D is unclear. There are 15 residues in the CDR3. Germline CDR1 reads KGHSH; CDR2 reads LQKENI. Trimming took 3 bases from V and 5 from J, leaving 16 bases between them. The CDR3 sequence is CASSPSLAAGYGYTF. CDR3 DNA: TGTGCCAGCTCACCTTCGCTGGCAGCTGGTTATGGCTACACCTTC.

This clonotype was counted at least ten times. The chain recombines TRBV11-3 with TRBJ2-1; D is undetermined. Germline CDR1 is SGHNT and CDR2 is YENEEA. This CDR3 is 13 amino acids long. The V end lost 2 bases, the J end lost 5 bases, and 7 bases lay between the germline ends. The CDR3 loop reads CASSLLMDNEQFF. CDR3 sequence (DNA): TGTGCCAGCAGCTTATTAATGGACAATGAGCAGTTCTTC.

This clonotype came up many times. This chain connects TRBV12-3 or TRBV12-4 to TRBJ1-2; the D gene is possibly TRBD1 (6 bases). The CDR3 extends over 14 amino acids. Deletions cut 7 bases from V and 8 bases from J, with 20 bases between. The CDR3 is CASTTSIGGQGYTF. The CDR3 bases are TGTGCCAGCACCACCTCCATCGGGGGGCAAGGCTACACCTTC.

This sequence joins TRBV6-2 or TRBV6-3 and TRBJ2-1; 8 bases line up with TRBD2. This CDR3 comprises 15 residues. In germline, CDR1 is MNHEY, CDR2 SVGEGT. Losses at the gene ends were 8 bases for V and 7 bases for J; bases not matched to a gene: 13. DNA for the CDR3: TGTGCCAGCTGTGACCTGGCGGGGGGTTATAATGAGCAGTTCTTC. Translated, it gives CASCDLAGGYNEQFF.